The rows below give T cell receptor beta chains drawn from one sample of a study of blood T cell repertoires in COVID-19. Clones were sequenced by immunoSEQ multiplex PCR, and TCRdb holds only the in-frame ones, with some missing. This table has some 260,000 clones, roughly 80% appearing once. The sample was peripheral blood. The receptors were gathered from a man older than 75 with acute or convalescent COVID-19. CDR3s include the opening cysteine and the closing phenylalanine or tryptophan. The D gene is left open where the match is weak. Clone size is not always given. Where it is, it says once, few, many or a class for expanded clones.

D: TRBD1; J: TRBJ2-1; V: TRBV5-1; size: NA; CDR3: CASSLGTVRVDEQFF; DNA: TGCGCCAGCAGCCTAGGGACAGTTAGGGTAGATGAGCAGTTCTTC
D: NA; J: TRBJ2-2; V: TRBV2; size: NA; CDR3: CASRSEGGSTGELFF; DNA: TGTGCCAGCAGGTCGGAGGGTGGGTCGACCGGGGAGCTGTTTTTT
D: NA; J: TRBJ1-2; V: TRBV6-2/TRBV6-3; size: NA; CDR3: CASSQTESYGYTF; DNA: TGTGCCAGCAGCCAAACAGAGAGCTATGGCTACACCTTC
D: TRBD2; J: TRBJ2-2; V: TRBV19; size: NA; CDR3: CASSRGLAEGTGELFF; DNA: TGTGCCAGTAGTAGAGGACTAGCGGAAGGCACCGGGGAGCTGTTTTTT
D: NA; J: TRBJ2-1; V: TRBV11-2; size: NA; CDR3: CASSLSSGSSYNEQFF; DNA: TGTGCCAGCAGCTTATCCTCAGGTAGCTCCTACAATGAGCAGTTCTTC
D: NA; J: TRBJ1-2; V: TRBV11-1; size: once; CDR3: CASSSLGRGYGYTF; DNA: TGTGCCAGCAGCTCCCTTGGTCGAGGCTATGGCTACACCTTC
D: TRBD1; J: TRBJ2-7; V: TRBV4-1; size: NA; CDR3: CASSPTGTDSYEQYF; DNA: TGCGCCAGCAGCCCTACCGGGACAGACTCCTACGAGCAGTACTTC
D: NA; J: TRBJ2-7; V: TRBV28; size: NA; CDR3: CASSLVLRPGPISYEQYF; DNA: TGTGCCAGCAGTTTAGTCCTCCGGCCAGGGCCCATCTCCTACGAGCAGTACTTC
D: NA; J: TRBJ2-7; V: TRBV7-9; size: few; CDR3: CASSPTGPSSYEQYF; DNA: TGTGCCAGCAGCCCAACAGGGCCTAGCTCCTACGAGCAGTACTTC
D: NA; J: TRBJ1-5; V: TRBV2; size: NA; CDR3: CASSEMSGNQPQHF; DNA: TGTGCCAGCAGTGAAATGAGCGGCAATCAGCCCCAGCATTTT
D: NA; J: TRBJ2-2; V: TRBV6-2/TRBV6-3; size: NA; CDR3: CASSYSRTLTGELFF; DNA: TGTGCCAGCAGTTACTCCCGGACACTCACCGGGGAGCTGTTTTTT
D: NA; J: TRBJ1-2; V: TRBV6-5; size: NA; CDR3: CASSYSVQNYGYTF; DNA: TGTGCCAGCAGTTACTCCGTACAGAACTATGGCTACACCTTC
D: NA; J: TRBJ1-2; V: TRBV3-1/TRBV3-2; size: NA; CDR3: CASSQDQAPYYGYTF; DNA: TGTGCCAGCAGCCAAGATCAGGCGCCCTACTATGGCTACACCTTC
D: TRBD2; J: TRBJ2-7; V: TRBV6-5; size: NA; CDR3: CASSGLASEQYF; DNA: TGTGCCAGCAGCGGACTAGCGAGCGAGCAGTACTTC
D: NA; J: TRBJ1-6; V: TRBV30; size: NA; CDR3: CAWSFADSPLHF; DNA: TGTGCCTGGAGTTTCGCGGATTCACCCCTCCACTTT
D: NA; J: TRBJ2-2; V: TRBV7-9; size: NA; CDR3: CASSSQQGTGELFF; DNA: TGTGCCAGCAGCTCTCAACAGGGAACCGGGGAGCTGTTTTTT
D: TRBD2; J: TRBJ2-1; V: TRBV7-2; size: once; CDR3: CASSPSGSGEQFF; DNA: TGTGCCAGCAGCCCGAGCGGGAGTGGTGAGCAGTTCTTC
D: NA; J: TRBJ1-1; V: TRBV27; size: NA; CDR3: CASRRTEMNTEAFF; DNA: TGTGCCAGCAGGCGGACAGAAATGAACACTGAAGCTTTCTTT
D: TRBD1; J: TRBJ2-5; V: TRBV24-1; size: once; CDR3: CATSDRQGAQETQYF; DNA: TGTGCCACCAGTGATCGACAGGGAGCCCAGGAGACCCAGTACTTC
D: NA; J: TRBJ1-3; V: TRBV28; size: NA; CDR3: CASSWQGLGGNTIYF; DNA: TGTGCCAGCAGTTGGCAGGGTTTAGGAGGAAACACCATATATTTT
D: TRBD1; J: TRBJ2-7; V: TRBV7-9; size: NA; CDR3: CASSHGTGGREQYF; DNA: TGTGCCAGCAGCCATGGGACAGGGGGCCGAGAGCAGTACTTC
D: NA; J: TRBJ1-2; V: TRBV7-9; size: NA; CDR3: CASSPRVGGRGYGYTF; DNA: TGTGCCAGCAGCCCACGGGTCGGGGGTCGAGGGTATGGCTACACCTTC
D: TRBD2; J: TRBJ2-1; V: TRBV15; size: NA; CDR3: CATSTWGSGRGDEQFF; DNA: TGTGCCACCAGCACCTGGGGGAGCGGGAGAGGGGATGAGCAGTTCTTC
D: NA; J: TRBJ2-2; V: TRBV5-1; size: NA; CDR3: CASSDASAGELFF; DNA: TGCGCCAGCAGCGATGCTTCAGCCGGGGAGCTGTTTTTT
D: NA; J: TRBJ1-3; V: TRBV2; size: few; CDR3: CASSGEGSGNTIYF; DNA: TGTGCCAGCAGTGGGGAGGGCTCTGGAAACACCATATATTTT
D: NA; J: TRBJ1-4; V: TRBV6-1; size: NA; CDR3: CASSEAPPSRGKDEKLFF; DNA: TGTGCCAGCAGTGAAGCTCCACCCTCCAGGGGAAAGGATGAAAAACTGTTTTTT
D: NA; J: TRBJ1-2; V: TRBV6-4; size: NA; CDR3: CASIPSPDYGYTF; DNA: TGTGCCAGCATCCCCTCCCCCGACTATGGCTACACCTTC
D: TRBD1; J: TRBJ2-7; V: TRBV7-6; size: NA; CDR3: CASSLGQRMGSYEQYF; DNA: TGTGCCAGCAGCTTGGGACAGCGAATGGGCTCCTACGAGCAGTACTTC
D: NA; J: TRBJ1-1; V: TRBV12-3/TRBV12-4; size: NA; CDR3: CASIGILGTEAFF; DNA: TGTGCCAGCATCGGGATTCTGGGGACTGAAGCTTTCTTT
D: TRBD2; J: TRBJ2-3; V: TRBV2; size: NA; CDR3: CASSPGRGRGTDTQYF; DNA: TGTGCCAGCAGCCCCGGGAGGGGACGGGGCACAGATACGCAGTATTTT
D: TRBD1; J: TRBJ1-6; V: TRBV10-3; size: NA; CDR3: CAIRPDRGNSPLHF; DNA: TGTGCCATCAGACCGGACAGGGGAAATTCACCCCTCCACTTT
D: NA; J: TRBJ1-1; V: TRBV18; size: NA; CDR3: CASSPGDVRGTEAFF; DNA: TGTGCCAGCTCGCCGGGGGACGTACGAGGCACTGAAGCTTTCTTT
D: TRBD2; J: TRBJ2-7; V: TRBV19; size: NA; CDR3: CASSFSSGARSYEQYF; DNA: TGTGCCAGTAGTTTTTCAAGCGGGGCCCGCTCCTACGAGCAGTACTTC
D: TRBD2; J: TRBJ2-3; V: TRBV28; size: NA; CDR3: CASRGSPGLDTDTQYF; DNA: TGTGCCAGCAGAGGGTCCCCGGGACTAGACACAGATACGCAGTATTTT
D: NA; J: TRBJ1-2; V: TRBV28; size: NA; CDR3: CALRRGAGGYTF; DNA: TGTGCCCTTAGGCGGGGGGCGGGTGGCTACACCTTC
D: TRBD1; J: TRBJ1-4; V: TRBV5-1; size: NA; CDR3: CASSQGAGNEKLFF; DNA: TGCGCCAGCAGCCAGGGGGCTGGTAATGAAAAACTGTTTTTT
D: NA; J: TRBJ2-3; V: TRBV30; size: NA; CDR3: CAVYYQVGSGGDTQYF; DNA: TGTGCCGTATACTACCAGGTCGGGAGTGGTGGAGATACGCAGTATTTT
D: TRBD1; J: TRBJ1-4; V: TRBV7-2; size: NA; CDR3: CASSLVKGGVGKLFF; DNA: TGTGCCAGCAGCTTAGTAAAAGGGGGCGTCGGGAAACTGTTTTTT
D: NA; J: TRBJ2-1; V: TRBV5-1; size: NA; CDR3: CASSESSYNEQFF; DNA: TGCGCCAGCAGCGAGAGCTCCTACAATGAGCAGTTCTTC
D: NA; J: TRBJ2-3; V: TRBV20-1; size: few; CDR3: CSAKRSDTQYF; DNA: TGCAGTGCTAAGAGGTCAGATACGCAGTATTTT
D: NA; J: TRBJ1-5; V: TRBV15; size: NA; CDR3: CATSRGLYQPQHF; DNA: TGTGCCACCAGCAGAGGTCTTTATCAGCCCCAGCATTTT
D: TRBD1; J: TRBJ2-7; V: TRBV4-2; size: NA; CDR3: CASSPHQWGRGLLAEQYF; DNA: TGTGCCAGCAGCCCTCATCAATGGGGCAGGGGGCTATTGGCCGAGCAGTACTTC
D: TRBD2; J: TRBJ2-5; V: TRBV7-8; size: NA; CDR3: CASSLGTSGGPQETQYF; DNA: TGTGCCAGCAGCTTAGGGACTAGCGGGGGGCCCCAAGAGACCCAGTACTTC
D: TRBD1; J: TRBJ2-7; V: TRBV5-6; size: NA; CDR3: CASSLGPPGQGIYEQYF; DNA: TGTGCCAGCAGCTTGGGTCCACCGGGACAGGGGATCTACGAGCAGTACTTC
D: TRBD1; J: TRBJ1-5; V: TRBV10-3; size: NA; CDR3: CAIGTGGFGNQPQHF; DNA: TGTGCCATTGGGACAGGGGGTTTTGGAAATCAGCCCCAGCATTTT
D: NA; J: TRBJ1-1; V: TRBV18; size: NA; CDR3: CASSPRTTNTEAFF; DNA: TGTGCCAGCTCGCCCCGGACAACGAACACTGAAGCTTTCTTT